The sequence of this T cell receptor (beta chain) was determined in a study of shared clonotypes between healthy human individuals (dated by TCRdb to about 2020). For the study in its entirety: A couple of women and a few men aged 18 to 49 years were included in the cohort. Different laboratories and diverse techniques were used to prepare libraries and sequence TCR repertoires, to increase sequencing depth and limit assay-specific biases. Per donor, leukapheresis produced somewhere between about 0.9 and 9.5 billion PBMCs. The study deeply sequenced blood TCR repertoires of about five healthy adults to estimate repertoire size and the extent of clonotype sharing between individuals. For each donor, three plates each were used for CD4 naive and CD4 memory, two plates were used for CD8 naive, and one plate was used for CD8 memory. Results the study describes overall, beyond this receptor: Sharing across several donors was observed for approximately 5% of naive CD4, over 3% of naive CD8, roughly 2.3% of memory CD4, and around 0.4% of memory CD8 clonotypes. The small number of donors limited the genetic and exposure-history diversity represented. Pairwise subsampling led to the expectation that sequencing depth would affect the degree of clonotype sharing among donors. Compared with non-shared clonotypes, clonotypes shared by all four sorted-subset donors had higher generation probabilities. Larger estimated clonotype richness was generally found for naive subsets than for memory subsets. Only blood was sampled, and tissue TCR repertoires likely differ from those in blood. Incomplete sequencing was indicated by rarefaction of sorted-subset datasets, despite the large sequencing depth.

The donors were healthy, HIV-negative adults who had no recently reported acute infections or vaccinations. Every donor was a Caucasian adult residing in Nashville, Tennessee, USA. Magnetic negative selection was used to enrich CD4+ T cells, after which naive cells were positively selected on CD45RA and the negative fraction became the memory subset. Blood was obtained by leukapheresis, after which PBMCs were separated by Ficoll-Histopaque density gradient centrifugation and cryopreserved in liquid nitrogen vapor phase. Analytical flow cytometry was used to check the purity and quantity of each magnetically sorted T cell population. Genomic DNA was isolated from each sorted fraction and quantified by UV absorbance on a Nanodrop 2000c. As concerns this clone: Its antigen is still unknown. No much larger clone exists at a distance of one base, and base qualities are not known.

TCR CDR3 regions were amplified from genomic DNA by multiplex PCR using the deep immunoSEQ assay. For each cell subset, the extracted genomic DNA was distributed evenly across all wells of several immunoSEQ 96-well plates, and each plate served as one replicate. For sorted subsets, around 200 ng genomic DNA, equal to about 30,000 T cell genomes, was loaded into each replicate PCR. Purified libraries were measured with a Qubit 3.0 fluorometer, size-checked on a Bioanalyzer 2100, and measured again with the KAPA Library Quantification kit. Every immunoSEQ 96-well plate was sequenced on a separate single-read 150-cycle Illumina NextSeq 550 flow cell. The authors processed their data as follows. The immunoSEQ output contained only junctional sequences without quality scores, so filtering could not match that applied to full-length reads. Sequences were annotated with PyIR, a Python wrapper for IgBLAST v1.9, and V/J genes and CDR3 were assigned using IMGT germline references. Reads were filtered out if the reads had weak V/J assignments (E-value above 1e-6), no CDR3, stop codons, out-of-frame junctions, or ambiguous translated residues. V3J clonotypes were defined as sequences sharing the same inferred V gene, J gene, and CDR3 amino acid sequence. The percentage overlap between two repertoires was calculated by dividing the number of shared unique clonotypes by the size of the smaller repertoire. Richness of each repertoire was evaluated using RTK rarefaction, the Chao1 estimator, and Recon v2.1 estimates of unobserved clonotypes. OLGA was used to compute generation probabilities for all TCRbeta clonotypes that the gDNA method yielded from a few donors. This immuneACCESS table, as held by TCRdb, lists in-frame sequences with V and J called but not all clones. Of the missing ones, under half trace to an unresolved V gene in checked studies; the others have no known cause. That table supplies the V and J calls and clone size; D and trimming were determined from the DNA. In all, the sample holds some 1 million clones, and 65% to 75% of those were seen once. The ten largest clonotypes hold over 1.3% of the sample.

Counted from cysteine to phenylalanine, this CDR3 has 13 amino acids. Left in the record is the CDR3 DNA by itself, 39 bases read in frame from the first base. The germline V gene (reference sequence) sets CDR1 to SEHNR and CDR2 to FQNEAQ. V is shortened by 1 base, J by 7 bases, and the region joining them spans 11 bases. Material: memory CD4+ T cells sorted from blood. What the cell subset or site label conveys for this sample: CD45RA-negative fraction. This receptor was obtained from a man aged 18 to 29 in good health. The chain employs TRBV7-9 and TRBJ2-7, with the D gene not confidently named. The CDR3 loop reads CASSLEVASEQYF. The DNA sequence is as follows: TGTGCCAGCAGCTTAGAAGTGGCGAGTGAGCAGTACTTC.